This entry lists 21 T cell receptor beta chains sequenced from one sample in a study of regulatory T cells. Study-wide results and limits: In CD3G-deficient patients, conventional CD4+ T cells were enriched for hydrophobic CDR3 residues at positions 6 and 7.

No cognate antigen is known for these TCRs. The primer mix had 52 TRBV and 13 TRBJ primers. Profiled with immunoSEQ multiplex PCR; TCRdb holds only in-frame clones, not every one. In the table there are some 23,000 clones, more than 70% of which are singletons. The material sequenced was conventional CD4+ T cells sorted from blood. The receptor source for this set is a child aged 5 to 17 with CD3G deficiency.

CDR3 DNA sequence: TGCGCCAGCAGCTGGGGACAGGGGAACACCGGGGAGCTGTTTTTT. It yields the protein CASSWGQGNTGELFF. The V and J genes are TRBV5-1 and TRBJ2-2; 9 positions match TRBD1. After removal of 3 bases from V and 1 base from J, the junction contained 1 base not matched to a gene. Germline V CDR1 and CDR2: SGHRS, YFSETQ. The CDR3 length is 15 residues.

V usage is TRBV20-1 and J usage is TRBJ1-1; the D is unclear. Trimming removed 3 bases at V and 10 bases at J, with 12 bases between. Germline CDR1 is DFQATT and CDR2 is SNEGSKA (reference sequence). The CDR3 covers 11 residues. CDR3 loop: CSASSGRGAFF. The CDR3 bases are TGCAGTGCTAGTTCAGGCCGCGGAGCTTTCTTT.

The V call is TRBV19, the J call TRBJ2-1; D is ambiguous. The V gene lost 3 bases and the J gene lost 0 bases, with 12 bases spanning the gap. Germline V gives CDR1 LNHDA, CDR2 SQIVND (reference sequence). The length of the CDR3 is 16 residues. In nucleotides, the CDR3 is TGTGCCAGTAGTATGGAGTCCCTTAGCTCCTACAATGAGCAGTTCTTC. The encoded protein is CASSMESLSSYNEQFF. Full variable domain (remainder filled in from reference TRBV19 and TRBJ2-1): DGGITQSPKYLFRKEGQNVTLSCEQNLNHDAMYWYRQDPGQGLRLIYYSQIVNDFQKGDIAEGYSVSREKKESFPLTVTSAQKNPTAFYLCASSMESLSSYNEQFFGPGTRLTVL.

The chain couples TRBV30 to TRBJ2-3, with TRBD2 matching over 13 bases. The CDR3 length is 15 residues. J lost 4 bases, V lost 3 bases, and 4 bases had no gene match. Germline V gene sequence: CDR1 GTSNPN, CDR2 SVGIG (reference sequence). CDR3 in DNA: TGTGCCTGGAGCGGACTAGCGGGAGTCCCAGATACGCAGTATTTT. It is translated as CAWSGLAGVPDTQYF.

The rearrangement uses TRBV28 and TRBJ2-3; 8 bases fit TRBD1. This CDR3 has 15 residues. V was pared by 6 bases and J by 4 bases, with 9 bases of the junction left unmatched. Germline V CDR1 and CDR2: MDHEN, SYDVKM. CDR3 in DNA: TGTGCCAGCAGGGCACCCGGGACAGGATCAGATACGCAGTATTTT. This sequence encodes CASRAPGTGSDTQYF.

This chain uses TRBV6-1 with TRBJ1-2; 7 positions agree with TRBD1. Germline V gene sequence: CDR1 MNHNS, CDR2 SASEGT. The CDR3 has 18 amino acids. V lost 4 bases, J lost 2 bases, and 16 bases stayed unmatched. The CDR3 nucleotides read TGTGCCAGCAGTGTGACACATCTAAGGGGGCGCGGGAACTATGGCTACACCTTC. It translates to CASSVTHLRGRGNYGYTF.

The rearrangement links TRBV7-9 to TRBJ2-5, with D possibly matching TRBD1 (5 bases). Per the germline V gene, CDR1 is SEHNR and CDR2 is FQNEAQ (reference sequence). The CDR3 consists of 14 residues. Trimming pared 1 base from V and 2 bases from J, leaving 8 bases between. The CDR3: CASSLGHRQETQYF. In DNA form, the CDR3 reads TGTGCCAGCAGCTTAGGTCACAGGCAAGAGACCCAGTACTTC. Complete variable domain (other parts from reference TRBV7-9 and TRBJ2-5): DTGVSQNPRHKITKRGQNVTFRCDPISEHNRLYWYRQTLGQGPEFLTYFQNEAQLEKSRLLSDRFSAERPKGSFSTLEIQRTEQGDSAMYLCASSLGHRQETQYFGPGTRLLVL.

The CDR3 region is CASSLDVNTDTQYF. CDR3 bases: TGCGCCAGCAGCTTGGATGTCAACACAGATACGCAGTATTTT. This sequence joins TRBV5-1 and TRBJ2-3, with unresolved D. CDR3 length: 14 amino acids. Per germline, CDR1 SGHRS and CDR2 YFSETQ. Trimming took 0 bases from V and 2 from J, leaving 7 bases between them.

The chain carries TRBV6-1 and TRBJ1-1; possible D gene TRBD1, 5 bases. This CDR3 comprises 14 residues. Germline loops: CDR1 MNHNS, CDR2 SASEGT. Trimming shortened V by 2 bases and J by 0 bases, and 7 bases separated the two germline ends. The CDR3 coding sequence is TGTGCCAGCAGTGAATCGGGGGTGAACACTGAAGCTTTCTTT. The encoded protein is CASSESGVNTEAFF.

The chain couples TRBV11-2 to TRBJ2-7, with D perhaps given as TRBD1 or TRBD2 (7 bases each). The CDR3 spans 14 residues. Germline loops: CDR1 SGHAT, CDR2 FQNNGV. Trimming stripped 5 bases from V and 7 bases from J, with 18 bases between. CDR3 in amino acids: CASSVQGGTGEQYF. CDR3 bases: TGTGCCAGCAGCGTGCAGGGGGGGACGGGGGAGCAGTACTTC.

J is TRBJ1-1 and V is TRBV5-1; D perhaps matches TRBD1 (6 bases). V was cut by 1 base and J by 4 bases, with 11 bases left in between. This CDR3 contains 14 residues. Germline CDR1 SGHRS, CDR2 YFSETQ. Written as DNA, the CDR3 is TGCGCCAGCAGCTTGCAGGGGTACGGCACTGAAGCTTTCTTT. It specifies CASSLQGYGTEAFF. The whole variable domain, remainder taken from reference TRBV5-1 and TRBJ1-1, is KAGVTQTPRYLIKTRGQQVTLSCSPISGHRSVSWYQQTPGQGLQFLFEYFSETQRNKGNFPGRFSGRQFSNSRSEMNVSTLELGDSALYLCASSLQGYGTEAFFGQGTRLTVV.

This clone showed up just a few times. This sequence joins TRBV6-6 and TRBJ2-7; no firm D call. Per germline, CDR1 MNHNY and CDR2 SVGAGI (reference sequence). The CDR3 spans 12 residues. V shed 5 bases and J shed 2 bases, with 7 bases lying between them. The chain's CDR3 is CASSPPTYEQYF. In DNA form, the CDR3 reads TGTGCCAGCAGTCCTCCAACCTACGAGCAGTACTTC.

The chain employs TRBV7-8 and TRBJ2-1; D is uncertain. The CDR3 is 15 amino acids. V shed 1 base and J shed 9 bases, with 16 bases lying between them. The germline V gene encodes CDR1 SGHVS and CDR2 FQNEAQ. The CDR3 spells CASSLGPSSAAEQFF. In nucleotides, the CDR3 is TGTGCCAGCAGCTTAGGGCCTAGTAGTGCTGCTGAGCAGTTCTTC. The full variable domain, rest sourced from reference TRBV7-8 and TRBJ2-1, is GAGVSQSPRYKVAKRGQDVALRCDPISGHVSLFWYQQALGQGPEFLTYFQNEAQLDKSGLPSDRFFAERPEGSVSTLKIQRTQQEDSAVYLCASSLGPSSAAEQFFGPGTRLTVL.

The gene calls are TRBV5-1 and TRBJ2-2; TRBD1 matches at 7 bases. In germline, CDR1 is SGHRS, CDR2 YFSETQ. V shed 4 bases, J shed 2 bases, and the junction held 5 bases outside the gene matches. This CDR3 is 15 amino acids long. The CDR3 DNA is TGCGCCAGCAGCAAGGGACAGCCCAACACCGGGGAGCTGTTTTTT. Its protein is CASSKGQPNTGELFF. The full variable domain, rest sourced from reference TRBV5-1 and TRBJ2-2, is KAGVTQTPRYLIKTRGQQVTLSCSPISGHRSVSWYQQTPGQGLQFLFEYFSETQRNKGNFPGRFSGRQFSNSRSEMNVSTLELGDSALYLCASSKGQPNTGELFFGEGSRLTVL.

CDR3 DNA: TGTGCCAGTAGTAAGGGTAGCGGGAGGGCCCATCCGGACAATGAGCAGTTCTTC. The encoded protein is CASSKGSGRAHPDNEQFF. V usage is TRBV19 and J usage is TRBJ2-1; 11 nucleotides match TRBD2. From germline, CDR1 is LNHDA and CDR2 SQIVND (reference sequence). The CDR3 extends over 18 amino acids. V lost 4 bases, J lost 5 bases, and 13 bases stayed unmatched.

The rearrangement joins TRBV27 to TRBJ2-2; D gene unclear. The germline V gene encodes CDR1 MNHEY and CDR2 SMNVEV (reference sequence). There are 14 residues in the CDR3. V lost 3 bases to trimming and J lost 5 bases, with 10 bases between them. Here the CDR3 reads CASSFDGHTGELFF. DNA of the CDR3: TGTGCCAGCAGTTTTGACGGCCATACCGGGGAGCTGTTTTTT.

This chain uses TRBV10-3 with TRBJ1-2, with a weak D call TRBD1 (6 bases). The CDR3 sequence is 12 residues long. The germline CDR1 and CDR2 sequences are ENHRY and SYGVKD. Trimming removed 2 bases at V and 5 bases at J, with 6 bases between. The DNA of the CDR3 is TGTGCCATCAGTGAGACAGGGTATGGCTACACCTTC. Residues: CAISETGYGYTF.

The chain joins TRBV5-1 to TRBJ2-3, with TRBD1 matching 9 bases. Germline CDR1 is SGHRS and CDR2 is YFSETQ. This CDR3 comprises 14 residues. V gave up 4 bases and J gave up 5 bases; unmatched junction bases: 5. In nucleotides, the CDR3 is TGCGCCAGCAGCACCCAGGGACAGGGAGATACGCAGTATTTT. The encoded protein is CASSTQGQGDTQYF.

The chain uses TRBV6-1 and TRBJ2-5; weak D call: TRBD1 (6 bases). The DNA matches TRBJ2-7 better at its end, which makes the J call doubtful. Germline lookup yields CDR1 MNHNS and CDR2 SASEGT. CDR3 size: 12 residues. This chain's CDR3 is CASRGHLYEQYF. The CDR3 DNA sequence: TGTGCCTCCAGGGGACACCTCTACGAGCAGTACTTC.

The rearrangement joins TRBV10-2 to TRBJ2-7; 11 bases agree with TRBD2. The germline CDR1 and CDR2 sequences are WSHSY and SAAADI. CDR3 length: 14 amino acids. V gave up 4 bases and J gave up 3 bases; unmatched junction bases: 2. This CDR3 is CASSVGTSGYEQYF. The DNA of the CDR3 is TGCGCCAGCAGTGTAGGGACTAGCGGCTACGAGCAGTACTTC.

The CDR3 sequence is CASRAAGTYNEQFF. In DNA form, the CDR3 reads TGTGCCAGCCGCGCCGCGGGCACGTACAATGAGCAGTTCTTC. V usage is TRBV28 and J usage is TRBJ2-1; a weak D match, TRBD2 (5 bases). V lost 8 bases to trimming and J lost 4 bases, with 15 bases between them. Germline V gene data show CDR1 as MDHEN and CDR2 as SYDVKM. The CDR3 is 14 residues long. The whole variable domain, filled in from reference TRBV28 and TRBJ2-1, reads DVKVTQSSRYLVKRTGEKVFLECVQDMDHENMFWYRQDPGLGLRLIYFSYDVKMKEKGDIPEGYSVSREKKERFSLILESASTNQTSMYLCASRAAGTYNEQFFGPGTRLTVL.